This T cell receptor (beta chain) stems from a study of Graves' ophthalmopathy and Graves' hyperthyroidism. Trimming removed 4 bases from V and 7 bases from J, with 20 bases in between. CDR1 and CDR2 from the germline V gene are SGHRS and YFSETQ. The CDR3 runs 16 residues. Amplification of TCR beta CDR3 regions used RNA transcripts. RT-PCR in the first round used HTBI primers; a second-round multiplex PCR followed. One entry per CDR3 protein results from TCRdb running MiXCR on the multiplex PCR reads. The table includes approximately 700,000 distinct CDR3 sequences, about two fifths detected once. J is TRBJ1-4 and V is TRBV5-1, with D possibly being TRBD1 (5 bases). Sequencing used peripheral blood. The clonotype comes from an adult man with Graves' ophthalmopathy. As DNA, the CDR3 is TGCGCCAGCAGCCTGACGGACTCTCACGGGGGTGAAAAACTGTTTTTT. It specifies CASSLTDSHGGEKLFF.